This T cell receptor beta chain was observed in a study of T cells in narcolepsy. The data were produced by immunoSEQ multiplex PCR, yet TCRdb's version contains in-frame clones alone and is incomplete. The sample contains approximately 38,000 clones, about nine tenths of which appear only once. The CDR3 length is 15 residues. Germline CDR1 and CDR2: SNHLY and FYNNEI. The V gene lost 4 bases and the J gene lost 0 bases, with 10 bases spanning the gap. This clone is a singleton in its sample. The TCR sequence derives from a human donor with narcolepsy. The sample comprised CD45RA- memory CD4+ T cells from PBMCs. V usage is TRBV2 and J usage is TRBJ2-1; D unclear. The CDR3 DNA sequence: TGTGCCAGCAGTGGGTCCGACCTCTCCTACAATGAGCAGTTCTTC. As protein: CASSGSDLSYNEQFF.